This T cell receptor beta chain was captured by sequencing in a study of response to subunit inactivated influenza vaccine. There are 14 residues in the CDR3. Germline loops: CDR1 SGHTS, CDR2 YDEGEE. The V and J ends lost 2 bases and 7 bases respectively, with 10 bases between them. Study-wide points: A suggestion made by the authors is that each seasonal influenza vaccination recruits few new T cells.

TCRdb reanalysed the RT-PCR reads using MiXCR and keeps one entry per CDR3 protein. The table has 450,000 to 600,000 distinct CDR3 sequences, 6% to 9% seen once. For this clonotype: The target antigen is unknown.

The material was PBMCs from blood, obtained less than 25 months after vaccination. This chain joins TRBV5-8 and TRBJ1-6; D uncertain. This TCR derives from a man aged 45 to 75 who received an inactivated influenza vaccine. CDR3: CASSFGVSNSPLHF. CDR3 bases: TGTGCCAGCAGCTTTGGGGTGTCGAATTCACCCCTCCACTTT.